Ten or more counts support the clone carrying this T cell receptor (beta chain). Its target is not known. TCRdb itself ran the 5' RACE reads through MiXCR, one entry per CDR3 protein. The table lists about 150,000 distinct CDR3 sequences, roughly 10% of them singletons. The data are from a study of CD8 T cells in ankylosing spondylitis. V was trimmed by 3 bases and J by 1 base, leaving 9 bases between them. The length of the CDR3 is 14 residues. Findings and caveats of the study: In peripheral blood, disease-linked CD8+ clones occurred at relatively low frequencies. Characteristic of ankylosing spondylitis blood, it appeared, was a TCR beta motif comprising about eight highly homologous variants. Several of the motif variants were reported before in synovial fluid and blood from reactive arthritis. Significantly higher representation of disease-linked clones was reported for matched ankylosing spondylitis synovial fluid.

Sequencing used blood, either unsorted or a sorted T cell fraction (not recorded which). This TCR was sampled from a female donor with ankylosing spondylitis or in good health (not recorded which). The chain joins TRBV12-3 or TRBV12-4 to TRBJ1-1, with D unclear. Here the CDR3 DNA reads TGTGCCAGCAGTTTGGCCGAGACGAACACTGAAGCTTTCTTT. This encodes CASSLAETNTEAFF.